The clone carrying this T cell receptor beta chain was detected many times. The antigen is not known. This entry comes from a study of CD8+CD57+ T cells in acquired aplastic anemia. About the research overall: Yields of DNA that came from sorted CD4+ and CD8+ cells averaged roughly 3.3 ug. In CD4+ cells, healthy donors produced an average of roughly 11 million reads.

Findings and caveats of the study: The study found no significant CD8+ Simpson's diversity difference between patients and controls. Patients and controls shared roughly 31 CD8+ CDR3 sequences, highly expressed in patients.

Germline V gene lookup returns CDR1 SGHRS and CDR2 YFSETQ. The trim removed 4 bases at V and 8 bases at J, leaving 6 bases unmatched. The length of the CDR3 is 13 residues. Profiling that covered TCR beta VDJ and CDR3 relied on genomic DNA as its template. TCRdb called the reads again in MiXCR, with one record for every CDR3 protein. The sample lists under 250,000 distinct CDR3 sequences, around 32% occurring once. The origin of this receptor is a human donor in good health, serving as a control. The V gene is TRBV5-1, the J gene TRBJ1-2, with 9 bases aligning to TRBD1. Material for sequencing was sorted CD4+, CD8+, or CD8+CD57+ T cells (not recorded which) from PBMCs. The CDR3 reads CASSPGTGSGYTF. DNA of the CDR3: TGCGCCAGCAGCCCCGGGACAGGGAGCGGCTACACCTTC.